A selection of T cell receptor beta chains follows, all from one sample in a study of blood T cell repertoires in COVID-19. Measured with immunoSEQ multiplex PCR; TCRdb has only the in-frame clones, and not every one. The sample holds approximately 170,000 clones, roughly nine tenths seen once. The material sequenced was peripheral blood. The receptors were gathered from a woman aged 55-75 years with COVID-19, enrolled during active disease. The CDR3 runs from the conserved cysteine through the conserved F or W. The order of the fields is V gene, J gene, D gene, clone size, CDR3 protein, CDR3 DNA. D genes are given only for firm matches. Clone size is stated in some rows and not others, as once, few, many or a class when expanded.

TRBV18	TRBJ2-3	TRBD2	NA	CASSPPQLAGGPSTDTQYF	TGTGCCAGCTCACCACCGCAGCTAGCGGGAGGGCCCAGCACAGATACGCAGTATTTT
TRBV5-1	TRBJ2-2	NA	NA	CASSSERKNTGELFF	TGCGCCAGCAGCTCTGAGCGCAAGAACACCGGGGAGCTGTTTTTT
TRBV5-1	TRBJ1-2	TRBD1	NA	CASGTLDRGYGYTF	TGCGCCAGCGGAACCCTAGACAGGGGGTATGGCTACACCTTC
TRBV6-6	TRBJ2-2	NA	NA	CASSSSGVNTGELFF	TGTGCCAGCAGTTCCTCAGGGGTAAACACCGGGGAGCTGTTTTTT
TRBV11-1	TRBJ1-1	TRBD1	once	CASSLARGSTEAFF	TGTGCCAGCAGCTTAGCCAGGGGGTCCACTGAAGCTTTCTTT
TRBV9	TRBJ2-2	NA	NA	CASSVGGATGELFF	TGTGCCAGCAGCGTAGGTGGAGCCACCGGGGAGCTGTTTTTT
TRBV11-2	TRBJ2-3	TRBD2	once	CASSLSSGRPTDTQYF	TGTGCCAGCAGCTTAAGTAGCGGGAGGCCCACAGATACGCAGTATTTT
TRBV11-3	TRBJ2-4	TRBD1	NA	CASSTGQGTNIQYF	TGTGCCAGCAGCACGGGACAGGGGACAAACATTCAGTACTTC
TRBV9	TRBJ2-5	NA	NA	CASSVVHNQETQYF	TGTGCCAGCAGCGTAGTACATAACCAAGAGACCCAGTACTTC
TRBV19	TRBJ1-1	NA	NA	CASAGLRKNTEAFF	TGTGCCAGTGCCGGCCTGCGGAAGAACACTGAAGCTTTCTTT
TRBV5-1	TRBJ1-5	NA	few	CASSLDSGLQPQHF	TGCGCCAGCAGCTTGGATTCAGGGCTTCAGCCCCAGCATTTT